In its sample, the clone carrying this TCR beta chain was seen once. Study processing details: The assay estimated nucleated cells by amplifying reference gene primers. The protocol was immunoSEQ multiplex PCR, while the TCRdb copy is restricted to in-frame clones and leaves out a portion. V, J and clone size are taken as reported in that table, and D and trimming were inferred from the DNA itself. Among 150,000 or so clones listed, about four fifths were seen once. The data are from a study of blood T cell repertoires in COVID-19. The overall study: Sites in the United States, Italy and Spain provided acute and convalescent COVID-19 samples. In each case, the material was cDNA or gDNA derived from T cells, B-cell-depleted T cells, or PBMCs.

Germline CDR1 WSHSY, CDR2 SAAADI. This CDR3 comprises 13 residues. With 1 base removed from V and 4 bases from J, the gap between germline ends came to 7 bases. The clonotype comes from a man between 65 and 85 years old who had recovered from COVID-19. Material for sequencing was peripheral blood. The gene calls are TRBV10-2 and TRBJ2-5; D remains unclear. The CDR3 coding sequence is TGCGCCAGCAGTGAGTTGAGGAGAGAGACCCAGTACTTC. This translates into CASSELRRETQYF.